The rows below give T cell receptor beta chains drawn from one sample of a study of blood T cell repertoires in COVID-19. Measured with immunoSEQ multiplex PCR; TCRdb has only the in-frame clones, and not every one. The sample contains about 280,000 clones, about four fifths of which appear only once. What was sequenced was PBMCs or T cells enriched from blood (not recorded which). The receptors originated from a middle-aged man who had been exposed to COVID-19. Both conserved end residues are trimmed from each CDR3.

J: TRBJ2-7; V: TRBV5-1; CDR3: ASSLGTGGLYEQY
J: TRBJ2-6; V: TRBV6-5; CDR3: ASNPPGGGANVLT
J: TRBJ2-7; V: TRBV5-5; CDR3: ASSLAGGRGSYEQY
J: TRBJ2-7; V: TRBV6-5; CDR3: ASSYRGASEQY
J: TRBJ1-3; V: TRBV4-2; CDR3: ASSQEPTGTGNTIY
J: TRBJ2-7; V: TRBV7-7; CDR3: ASSTGSGAYEQY
J: TRBJ2-3; V: TRBV7-3; CDR3: ASSPRLAGSTDTQY
J: TRBJ2-1; V: TRBV10-3; CDR3: AIRREAIIEQF
J: TRBJ1-5; V: TRBV5-8; CDR3: ASSPPGWASNQPQH
J: TRBJ1-1; V: TRBV3-1/TRBV3-2; CDR3: ASSQRRKQTGNTEAF
J: TRBJ1-1; V: TRBV7-9; CDR3: ASSLRGGGNTEAF
J: TRBJ2-5; V: TRBV5-1; CDR3: ASSSGGAGAGETQY
J: TRBJ2-1; V: TRBV13; CDR3: ASSPPGQTYNEQF
J: TRBJ1-6; V: TRBV18; CDR3: ASSPQRTEHSPLH
J: TRBJ1-2; V: TRBV7-6; CDR3: ASSPRGGLRDYGYT
J: TRBJ2-7; V: TRBV21-1; CDR3: ASSANREGVPYTGYEQY
J: TRBJ1-2; V: TRBV7-2; CDR3: ASSPGLGSYT
J: TRBJ1-1; V: TRBV21-1; CDR3: ASSNKDRAVTEAF
J: TRBJ2-2; V: TRBV24-1; CDR3: ATRGSGNTGELF
J: TRBJ2-1; V: TRBV7-3; CDR3: ASSLTGGSGSSNEQF
J: TRBJ1-1; V: TRBV19; CDR3: ASSVQGGTEAF
J: TRBJ1-5; V: TRBV12-5; CDR3: ASGSGPGGQPQH
J: TRBJ2-6; V: TRBV7-2; CDR3: ASSPDDRTYAGANVLT
J: TRBJ1-5; V: TRBV24-1; CDR3: AIQRGDSNQPQH
J: TRBJ1-6; V: TRBV5-6; CDR3: ASSLDIVYNSPLH
J: TRBJ2-1; V: TRBV3-1/TRBV3-2; CDR3: ASSQNLAIYNEQF
J: TRBJ2-7; V: TRBV18; CDR3: ASSRQTENPYEQY
J: TRBJ1-3; V: TRBV18; CDR3: ASSPNRDDTIY
J: TRBJ2-3; V: TRBV24-1; CDR3: ATSFVSGHTDTQY
J: TRBJ2-1; V: TRBV6-5; CDR3: ASSYGQGPYNEQF
J: TRBJ1-2; V: TRBV10-3; CDR3: AAGGNGYT
J: TRBJ2-1; V: TRBV6-5; CDR3: ASVEGDTYNEQF
J: TRBJ1-5; V: TRBV15; CDR3: ATSRDTGGSQPQH
J: TRBJ1-4; V: TRBV18; CDR3: ASSPKTRESGEKLF
J: TRBJ1-5; V: TRBV10-3; CDR3: AISEGGKGSNQPQH
J: TRBJ1-1; V: TRBV12-3/TRBV12-4; CDR3: ASSPQGTEAF
J: TRBJ2-2; V: TRBV24-1; CDR3: ATSDRTGSNTGELF
J: TRBJ2-1; V: TRBV11-3; CDR3: ASSLGLAGGVEQF
J: TRBJ2-6; V: TRBV10-3; CDR3: AISELFGVGTGANVLT
J: TRBJ1-2; V: TRBV4-1; CDR3: ASSQDRGGLAYGYT
J: TRBJ1-1; V: TRBV3-1/TRBV3-2; CDR3: ASTRTGGSSAAF
J: TRBJ1-1; V: TRBV4-1; CDR3: ASSQSVLTEAF
J: TRBJ2-7; V: TRBV6-5; CDR3: ASRGQLYEQY
J: TRBJ1-5; V: TRBV4-2; CDR3: ASSPRGGDSNQPQH
J: TRBJ2-1; V: TRBV19; CDR3: ASSIGDRLVDEQF
J: TRBJ2-2; V: TRBV9; CDR3: ASSVMGPNTGELF
J: TRBJ2-4; V: TRBV27; CDR3: ASSFGTSGNIPKNIQY
J: TRBJ1-3; V: TRBV19; CDR3: ASSSYRLAGNTIY
J: TRBJ2-2; V: TRBV24-1; CDR3: ASQKNTGELF